Reported below is one T cell receptor (beta chain). Produced via immunoSEQ multiplex PCR; TCRdb's table is partial and in-frame only. The repertoire includes tens of thousands of clones, approximately 94% of them detected once, and 0.85% to 1.4% sits in the top ten. This entry is derived from a study of control samples from healthy donors and cancer patients. Sequencing was done on a sample of blood. The origin of this receptor is a woman in her late teens or twenties in good health.

CDR3 nucleotide sequence: TGTGCCAGTAGTAAAACCGGGACAGGGACCTACGAGCAGTACTTC. Amino acids: CASSKTGTGTYEQYF. This rearrangement joins TRBV19 to TRBJ2-7; 9 nucleotides line up with TRBD1. The CDR3 consists of 15 residues. V dropped 4 bases and J dropped 2; count of bases not matched to a gene: 6. Germline loops: CDR1 LNHDA, CDR2 SQIVND (reference sequence).